This T cell receptor beta chain was documented in a study of blood T cell repertoires in COVID-19. At the level of the study: The cDNA or gDNA used as material had been derived from T cells, B-cell-depleted T cells, or PBMCs.

Original processing notes: Reference gene primer amplification gave nucleated cell count estimates. The assay was immunoSEQ multiplex PCR, and TCRdb's table has in-frame clones only and misses some. That table furnishes V, J and clone size, whereas the DNA furnished D and trimming. This sample has 100,000 to 150,000 clones; more than 85% occur once, and the top ten carry 18%. Germline CDR1 is LNHNV and CDR2 is YYDKDF (reference sequence). CDR3 size: 16 residues. Germline trimming cut 1 base from V and 3 bases from J; bases unmatched to any gene: 3. Material: peripheral blood. The genes are TRBV15 and TRBJ2-7; 13 bases map to TRBD2. This receptor was identified in a man in his forties or fifties with active or convalescent COVID-19. DNA of the CDR3: TGTGCCACCAGCAGAGCCAGGACTAGCGGGAGCTACGAGCAGTACTTC. The encoded protein is CATSRARTSGSYEQYF.